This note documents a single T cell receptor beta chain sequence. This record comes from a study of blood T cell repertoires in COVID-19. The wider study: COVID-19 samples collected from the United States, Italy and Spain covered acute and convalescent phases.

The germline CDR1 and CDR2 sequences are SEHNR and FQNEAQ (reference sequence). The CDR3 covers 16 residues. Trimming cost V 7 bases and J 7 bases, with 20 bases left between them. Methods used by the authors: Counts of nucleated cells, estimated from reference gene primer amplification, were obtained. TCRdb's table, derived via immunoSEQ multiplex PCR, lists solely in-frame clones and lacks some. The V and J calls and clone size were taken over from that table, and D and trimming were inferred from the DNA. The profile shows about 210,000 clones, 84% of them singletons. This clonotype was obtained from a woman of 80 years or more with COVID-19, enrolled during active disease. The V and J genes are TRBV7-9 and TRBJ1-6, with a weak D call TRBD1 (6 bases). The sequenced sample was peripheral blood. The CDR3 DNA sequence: TGTGCCAGCACCGCTTTGTCCGGCAGGGGCAATTCACCCCTCCACTTT. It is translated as CASTALSGRGNSPLHF.